The 6 T cell receptor beta chains given below trace back to one sample, sequenced in a study of blood T cell repertoires in COVID-19. Repertoires were generated with immunoSEQ multiplex PCR, while TCRdb's copy carries only in-frame clones and drops some. The sample lists roughly 140,000 clones; 80% to 90% were seen once. The sample comprised peripheral blood. All receptors come from a woman in her sixties or seventies with active COVID-19.

This chain connects TRBV29-1 to TRBJ2-7, with 12 bases fitting TRBD1. V lost 6 bases, J lost 4 bases, and 13 bases stayed unmatched. CDR3 size: 16 residues. Germline V gene sequence: CDR1 SQVTM, CDR2 ANQGSEA. CDR3 nucleotide sequence: TGCAGCGTGGCGGGCGCCGGGACAGGGGGCCCTTACGAGCAGTACTTC. Translated: CSVAGAGTGGPYEQYF.

The rearrangement uses TRBV19 and TRBJ1-6, with a weak D call TRBD1 (6 bases). CDR1 is LNHDA and CDR2 is SQIVND in the germline V gene (reference sequence). Trimming removed 5 bases from V and 11 bases from J, with 25 bases in between. The CDR3 runs to 17 residues. This CDR3 reads CASSPRRTDPRRPPLHF. The DNA for the CDR3 is TGTGCCAGTAGTCCCCGAAGGACAGATCCAAGGAGGCCACCCCTCCACTTT.

The chain links TRBV4-2 to TRBJ2-7; 8 nucleotides align to TRBD2. Germline-derived CDR1 and CDR2 are LGHNA and YNFKEQ. The length of the CDR3 is 15 residues. With V trimmed by 1 base and J by 3 bases, 5 bases remained unmatched. The CDR3 nucleotides read TGTGCCAGCAGCCAAGCGACGGCGGGGGGCTACGAGCAGTACTTC. It translates to CASSQATAGGYEQYF.

This chain joins TRBV4-2 and TRBJ1-2, with unresolved D. The CDR3 is 11 residues long. V was cut by 0 bases and J by 8 bases, with 4 bases left in between. The germline V gene has CDR1 LGHNA and CDR2 YNFKEQ. The CDR3 region is CASSQDLGYTF. CDR3 coding DNA: TGTGCCAGCAGCCAAGATTTAGGCTACACCTTC.

This chain joins TRBV4-3 and TRBJ1-6, with 8 bases lining up with TRBD1. From germline, CDR1 is LGHNA and CDR2 YSLEER. The CDR3 contains 16 residues. V was pared by 0 bases and J by 9 bases, with 7 bases of the junction left unmatched. As DNA, the CDR3 is TGCGCCAGCAGCCAAGAATGGGTCAGGGGGCGTTCACCCCTCCACTTT. Residues: CASSQEWVRGRSPLHF.

The J gene is TRBJ1-1, the V gene TRBV20-1; D call uncertain. Trimming left V 3 bases short and J 1 base short, with 6 bases between. Germline V gene sequence: CDR1 DFQATT, CDR2 SNEGSKA (reference sequence). This CDR3 has 12 amino acids. CDR3 in DNA: TGCAGTGCTAGTGGAGGGAACACTGAAGCTTTCTTT. It encodes CSASGGNTEAFF.